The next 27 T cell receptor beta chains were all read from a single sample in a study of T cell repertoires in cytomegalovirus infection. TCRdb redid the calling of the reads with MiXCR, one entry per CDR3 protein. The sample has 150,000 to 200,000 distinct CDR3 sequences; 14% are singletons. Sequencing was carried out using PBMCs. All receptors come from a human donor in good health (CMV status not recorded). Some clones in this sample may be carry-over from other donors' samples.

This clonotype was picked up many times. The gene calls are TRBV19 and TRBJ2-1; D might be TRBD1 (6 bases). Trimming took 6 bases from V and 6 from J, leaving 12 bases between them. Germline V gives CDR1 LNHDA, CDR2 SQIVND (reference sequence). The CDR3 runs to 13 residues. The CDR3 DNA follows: TGTGCCAGTAGCCTAGGGGGAGCCAATGAGCAGTTCTTC. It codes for CASSLGGANEQFF.

The DNA of the CDR3 is TGCAGTGCTCCTGGACAGGGTCGGGTCACTGAAGCTTTCTTT. It is translated as CSAPGQGRVTEAFF. The rearrangement joins TRBV20-1 to TRBJ1-1; 8 bases match TRBD1. From germline, CDR1 is DFQATT and CDR2 SNEGSKA (reference sequence). Trimming at V came to 5 bases and at J to 4 bases, leaving 9 bases not matched to a gene. The CDR3 loop spans 14 amino acids.

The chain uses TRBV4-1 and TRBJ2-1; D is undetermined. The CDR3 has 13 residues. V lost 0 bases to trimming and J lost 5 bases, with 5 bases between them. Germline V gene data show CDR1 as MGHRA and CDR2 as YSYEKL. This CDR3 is CASSQDLHNEQFF. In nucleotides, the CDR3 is TGCGCCAGCAGCCAAGATCTCCACAATGAGCAGTTCTTC.

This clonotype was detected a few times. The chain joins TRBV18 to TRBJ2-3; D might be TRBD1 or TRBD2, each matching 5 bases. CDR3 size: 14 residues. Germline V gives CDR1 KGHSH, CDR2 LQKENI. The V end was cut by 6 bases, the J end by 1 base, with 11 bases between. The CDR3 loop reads CASSVVGRTDTQYF. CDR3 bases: TGTGCCAGCTCGGTCGTGGGACGCACAGATACGCAGTATTTT. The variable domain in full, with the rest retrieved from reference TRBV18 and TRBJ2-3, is NAGVMQNPRHLVRRRGQEARLRCSPMKGHSHVYWYRQLPEEGLKFMVYLQKENIIDESGMPKERFSAEFPKEGPSILRIQQVVRGDSAAYFCASSVVGRTDTQYFGPGTRLTVL.

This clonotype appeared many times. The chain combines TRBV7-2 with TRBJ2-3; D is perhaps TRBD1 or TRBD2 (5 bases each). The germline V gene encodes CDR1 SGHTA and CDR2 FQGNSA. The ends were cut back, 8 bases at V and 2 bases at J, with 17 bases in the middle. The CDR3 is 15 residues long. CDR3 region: CASDTRGSITDTQYF. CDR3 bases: TGTGCCAGCGACACTAGGGGATCGATCACAGATACGCAGTATTTT.

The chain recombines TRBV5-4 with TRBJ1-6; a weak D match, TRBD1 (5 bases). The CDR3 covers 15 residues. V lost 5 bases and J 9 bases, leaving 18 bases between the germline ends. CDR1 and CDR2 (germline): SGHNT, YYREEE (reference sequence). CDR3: CASSLGTTWVSPLHF. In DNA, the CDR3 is TGTGCCAGCAGTCTTGGGACGACTTGGGTTTCACCCCTCCACTTT. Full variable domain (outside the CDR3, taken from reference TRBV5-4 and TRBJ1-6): ETGVTQSPTHLIKTRGQQVTLRCSSQSGHNTVSWYQQALGQGPQFIFQYYREEENGRGNFPPRFSGLQFPNYSSELNVNALELDDSALYLCASSLGTTWVSPLHFGNGTRLTVT.

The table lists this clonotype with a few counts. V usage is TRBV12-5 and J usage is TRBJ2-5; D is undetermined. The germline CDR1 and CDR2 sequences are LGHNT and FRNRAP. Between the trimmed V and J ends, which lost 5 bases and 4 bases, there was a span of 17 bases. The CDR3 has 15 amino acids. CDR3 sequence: CASGQGGRNVETQYF. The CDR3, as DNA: TGTGCTAGTGGTCAAGGCGGAAGAAATGTAGAGACCCAGTACTTC.

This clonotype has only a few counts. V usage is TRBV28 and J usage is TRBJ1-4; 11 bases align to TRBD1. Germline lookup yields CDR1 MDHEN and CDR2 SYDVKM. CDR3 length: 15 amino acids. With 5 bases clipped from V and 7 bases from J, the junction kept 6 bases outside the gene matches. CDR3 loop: CASSALGTGGEKLFF. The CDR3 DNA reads TGTGCCAGCAGTGCCCTAGGGACAGGGGGTGAAAAACTGTTTTTT.

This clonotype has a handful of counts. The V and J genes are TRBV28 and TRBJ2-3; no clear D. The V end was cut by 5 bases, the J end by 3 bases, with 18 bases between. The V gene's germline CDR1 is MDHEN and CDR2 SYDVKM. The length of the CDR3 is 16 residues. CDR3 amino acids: CASSPYQDLGTDTQYF. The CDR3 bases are TGTGCCAGCAGTCCGTACCAAGATTTAGGGACAGATACGCAGTATTTT.

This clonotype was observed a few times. The DNA for the CDR3 is TGTGCCATCAGTGAGTCATGGGGGCTAGGTGCCACTGAAGCTTTCTTT. It translates to CAISESWGLGATEAFF. The rearrangement joins TRBV10-3 to TRBJ1-1; the D gene is possibly TRBD1 (6 bases). CDR1 is ENHRY and CDR2 is SYGVKD in the germline V gene. V was shortened by 0 bases and J by 4 bases, with 15 bases between the two germline ends. CDR3 length: 16 residues.

CDR3 sequence (DNA): TGTGCCAGCAGAAGGGACAGCTCCTACAATGAGCAGTTCTTC. It yields the protein CASRRDSSYNEQFF. The V gene is TRBV6-8, the J gene TRBJ2-1; 7 bases agree with TRBD1. Germline CDR1 reads MNHGY; CDR2 reads SAAAGT. This CDR3 has 14 residues. The V segment lost 6 bases and the J segment 0 bases; nucleotides outside the gene matches: 2.

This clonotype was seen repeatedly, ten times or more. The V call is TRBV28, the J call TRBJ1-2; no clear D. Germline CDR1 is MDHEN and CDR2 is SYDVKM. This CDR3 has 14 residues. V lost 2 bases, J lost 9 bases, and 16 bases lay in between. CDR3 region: CASSLGGGRDSYTF. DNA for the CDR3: TGTGCCAGCAGTTTAGGTGGAGGGAGAGATAGCTACACCTTC.

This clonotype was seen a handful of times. The chain's CDR3 is CSARRPSGGKSYNEQFF. The DNA for the CDR3 is TGCAGTGCTAGAAGGCCTAGCGGGGGGAAATCCTACAATGAGCAGTTCTTC. This chain uses TRBV20-1 with TRBJ2-1; 11 bases line up with TRBD2. The germline V gene encodes CDR1 DFQATT and CDR2 SNEGSKA (reference sequence). The length of the CDR3 is 17 residues. V was pared by 2 bases and J by 1 base, with 7 bases of the junction left unmatched.

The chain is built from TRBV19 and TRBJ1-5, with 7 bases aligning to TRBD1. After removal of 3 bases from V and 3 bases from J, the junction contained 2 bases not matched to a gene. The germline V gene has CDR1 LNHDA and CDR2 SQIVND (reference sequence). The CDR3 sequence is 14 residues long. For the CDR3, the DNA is TGTGCCAGTAGTATTACAGGGGACAATCAGCCCCAGCATTTT. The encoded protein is CASSITGDNQPQHF.

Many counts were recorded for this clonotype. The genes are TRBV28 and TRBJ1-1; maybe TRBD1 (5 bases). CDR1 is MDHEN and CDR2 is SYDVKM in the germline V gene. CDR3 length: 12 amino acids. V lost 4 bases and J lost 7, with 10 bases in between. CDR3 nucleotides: TGTGCCAGCAGTTCGGGGGTGGTTGAAGCTTTCTTT. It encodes CASSSGVVEAFF.

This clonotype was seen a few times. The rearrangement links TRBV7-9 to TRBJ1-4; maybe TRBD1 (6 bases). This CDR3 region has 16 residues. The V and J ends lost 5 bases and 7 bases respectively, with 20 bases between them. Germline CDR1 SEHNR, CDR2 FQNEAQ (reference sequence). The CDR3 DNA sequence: TGTGCCAGCAGCCCAACGGGGGGGGCGCGTTCTGAAAAACTGTTTTTT. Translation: CASSPTGGARSEKLFF.

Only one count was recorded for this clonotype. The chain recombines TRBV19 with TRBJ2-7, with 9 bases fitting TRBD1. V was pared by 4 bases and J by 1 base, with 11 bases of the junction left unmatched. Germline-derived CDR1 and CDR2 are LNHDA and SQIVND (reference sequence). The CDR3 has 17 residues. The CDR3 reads CASSTLTGTGISYEQYF. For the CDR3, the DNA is TGTGCCAGTAGTACTCTTACCGGGACAGGGATTTCCTACGAGCAGTACTTC.

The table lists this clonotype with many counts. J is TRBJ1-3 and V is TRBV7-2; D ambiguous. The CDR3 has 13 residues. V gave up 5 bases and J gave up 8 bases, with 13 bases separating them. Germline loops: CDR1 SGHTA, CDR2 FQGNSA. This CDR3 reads CASSPPAGDTIYF. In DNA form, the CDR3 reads TGTGCCAGCAGCCCCCCAGCTGGGGACACCATATATTTT. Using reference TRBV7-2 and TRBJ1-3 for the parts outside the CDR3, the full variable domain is GAGVSQSPSNKVTEKGKDVELRCDPISGHTALYWYRQSLGQGLEFLIYFQGNSAPDKSGLPSDRFSAERTGGSVSTLTIQRTQQEDSAVYLCASSPPAGDTIYFGEGSWLTVV.

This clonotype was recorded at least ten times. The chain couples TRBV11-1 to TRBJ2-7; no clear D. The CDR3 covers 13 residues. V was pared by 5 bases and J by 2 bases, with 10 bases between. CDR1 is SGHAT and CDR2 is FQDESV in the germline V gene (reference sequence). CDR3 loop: CASSLRVAYEQYF. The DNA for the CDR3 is TGTGCCAGCAGCCTCAGAGTAGCCTACGAGCAGTACTTC.

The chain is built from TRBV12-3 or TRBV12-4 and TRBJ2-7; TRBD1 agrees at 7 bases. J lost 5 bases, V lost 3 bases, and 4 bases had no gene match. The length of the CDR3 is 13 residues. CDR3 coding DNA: TGTGCCAGCAGTTTGTTGCAGGGGGACGAGCAGTACTTC. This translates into CASSLLQGDEQYF.

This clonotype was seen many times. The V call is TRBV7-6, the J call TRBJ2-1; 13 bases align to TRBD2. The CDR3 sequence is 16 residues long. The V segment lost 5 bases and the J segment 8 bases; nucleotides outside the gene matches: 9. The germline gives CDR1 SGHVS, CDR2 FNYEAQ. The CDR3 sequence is CASSHPGTSGNHEQFF. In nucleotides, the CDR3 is TGTGCCAGCAGCCACCCCGGGACTAGCGGGAACCATGAGCAGTTCTTC.

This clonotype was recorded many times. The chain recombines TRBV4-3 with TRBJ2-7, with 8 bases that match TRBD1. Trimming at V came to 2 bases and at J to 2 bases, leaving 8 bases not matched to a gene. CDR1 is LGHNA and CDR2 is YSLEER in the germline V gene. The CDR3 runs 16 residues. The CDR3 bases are TGCGCCAGCAGCCAAAATCCGCCGACAGGGGCCTACGAGCAGTACTTC. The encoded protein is CASSQNPPTGAYEQYF.

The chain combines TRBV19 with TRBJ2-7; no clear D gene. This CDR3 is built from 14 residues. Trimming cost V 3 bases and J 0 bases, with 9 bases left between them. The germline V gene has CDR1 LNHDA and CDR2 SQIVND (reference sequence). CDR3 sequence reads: CASSIRGPSYEQYF. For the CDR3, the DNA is TGTGCCAGTAGTATCCGCGGCCCCTCCTACGAGCAGTACTTC.

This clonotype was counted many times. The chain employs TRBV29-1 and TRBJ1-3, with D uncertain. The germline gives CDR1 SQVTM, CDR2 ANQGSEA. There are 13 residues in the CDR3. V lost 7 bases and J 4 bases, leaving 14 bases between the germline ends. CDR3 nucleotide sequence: TGCAGCGCCGCCGCCATTTCCGGAAACACCATATATTTT. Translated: CSAAAISGNTIYF.

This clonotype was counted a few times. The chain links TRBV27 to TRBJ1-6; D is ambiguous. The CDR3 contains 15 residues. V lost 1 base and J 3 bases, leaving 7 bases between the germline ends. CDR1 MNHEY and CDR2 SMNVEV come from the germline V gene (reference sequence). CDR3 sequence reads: CASSLFWSYNSPLHF. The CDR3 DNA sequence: TGTGCCAGCAGTTTATTCTGGAGCTATAATTCACCCCTCCACTTT.

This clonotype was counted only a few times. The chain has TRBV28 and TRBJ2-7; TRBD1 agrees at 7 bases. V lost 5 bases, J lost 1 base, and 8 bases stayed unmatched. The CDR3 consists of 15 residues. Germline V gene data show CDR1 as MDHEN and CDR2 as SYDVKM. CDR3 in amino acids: CASSPPDRKSYEQYF. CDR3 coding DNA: TGTGCCAGCAGTCCCCCGGACAGGAAATCCTACGAGCAGTACTTC.

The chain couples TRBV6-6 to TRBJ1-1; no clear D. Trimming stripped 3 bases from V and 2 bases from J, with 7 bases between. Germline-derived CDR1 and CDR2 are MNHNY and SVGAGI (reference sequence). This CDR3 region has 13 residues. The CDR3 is CASSYADNTEAFF. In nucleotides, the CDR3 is TGTGCCAGCAGTTATGCAGATAACACTGAAGCTTTCTTT.